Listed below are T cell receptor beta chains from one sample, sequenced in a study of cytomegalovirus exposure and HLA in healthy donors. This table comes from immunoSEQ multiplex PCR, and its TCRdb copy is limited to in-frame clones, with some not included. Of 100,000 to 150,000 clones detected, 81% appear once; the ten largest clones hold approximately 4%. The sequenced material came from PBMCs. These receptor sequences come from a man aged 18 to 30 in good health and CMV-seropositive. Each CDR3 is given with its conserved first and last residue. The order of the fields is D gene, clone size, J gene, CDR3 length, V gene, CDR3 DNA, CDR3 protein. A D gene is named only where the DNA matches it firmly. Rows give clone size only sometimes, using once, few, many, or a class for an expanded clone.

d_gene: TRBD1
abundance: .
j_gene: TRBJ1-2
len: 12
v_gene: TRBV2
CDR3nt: TGTGCCAGCAGACAGGGGGTGCATGGCTACACCTTC
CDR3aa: CASRQGVHGYTF

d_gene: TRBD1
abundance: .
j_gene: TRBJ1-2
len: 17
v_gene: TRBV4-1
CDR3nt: TGCGCCAGCAGCCAAGGCGATCGGACAGGGGGTTACTATGGCTACACCTTC
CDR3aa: CASSQGDRTGGYYGYTF

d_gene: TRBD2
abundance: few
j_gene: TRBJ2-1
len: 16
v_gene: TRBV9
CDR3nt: TGTGCCAGCACCCCTAGCGGGGAAAGCTCCTACAATGAGCAGTTCTTC
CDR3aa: CASTPSGESSYNEQFF

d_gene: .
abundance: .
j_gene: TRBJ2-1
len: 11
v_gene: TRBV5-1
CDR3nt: TGCGCCAGCAGCTTGGCATATGAGCAGTTCTTC
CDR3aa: CASSLAYEQFF

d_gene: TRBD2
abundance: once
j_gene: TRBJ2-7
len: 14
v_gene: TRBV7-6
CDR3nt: TGTGCCAGCAGCTTAGGGGGACTATACGGCGAGCAGTACTTC
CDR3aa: CASSLGGLYGEQYF

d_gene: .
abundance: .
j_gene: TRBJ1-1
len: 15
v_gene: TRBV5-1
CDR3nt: TGCGCCAGCAGCCTTGACGCAGGGCGGAACACTGAAGCTTTCTTT
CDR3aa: CASSLDAGRNTEAFF

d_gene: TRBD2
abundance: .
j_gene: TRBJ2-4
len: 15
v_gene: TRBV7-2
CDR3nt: TGTGCCAGCAGCCCGGGACTAGCGGAAAAAAACATTCAGTACTTC
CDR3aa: CASSPGLAEKNIQYF

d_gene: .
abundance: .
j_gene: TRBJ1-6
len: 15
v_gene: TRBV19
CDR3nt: TGTGCCAGCCGAACTCCAGGGAGGGATAATTCACCCCTCCACTTT
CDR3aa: CASRTPGRDNSPLHF

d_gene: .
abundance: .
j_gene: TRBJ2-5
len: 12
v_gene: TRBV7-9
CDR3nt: TGTTCCGGAACGACAGGTCAAGAGACCCAGTACTTC
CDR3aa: CSGTTGQETQYF

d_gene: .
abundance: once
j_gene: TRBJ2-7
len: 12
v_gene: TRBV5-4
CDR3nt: TGTGCCAGCAGCTTGGACACCTACGAGCAGTACTTC
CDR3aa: CASSLDTYEQYF

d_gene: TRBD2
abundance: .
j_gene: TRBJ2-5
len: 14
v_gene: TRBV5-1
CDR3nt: TGCGCCAGCAGCTCCGGGACTAGTGCGGAGACCCAGTACTTC
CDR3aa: CASSSGTSAETQYF

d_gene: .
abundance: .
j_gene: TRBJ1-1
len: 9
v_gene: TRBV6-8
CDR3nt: TGTGCCAGCAACATAGAAGCTTTCTTT
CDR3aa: CASNIEAFF

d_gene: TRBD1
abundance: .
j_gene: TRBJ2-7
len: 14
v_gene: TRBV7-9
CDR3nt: TGTGCCAGCACCGGACAGGAGGCCCCCTACGAGCAGTACTTC
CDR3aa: CASTGQEAPYEQYF

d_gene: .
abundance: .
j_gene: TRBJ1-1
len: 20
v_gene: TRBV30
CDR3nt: TGTGCCTGGAGTGTAAGGAGAAGGGCAGGGTTCAACGAGCCGACCACTGAAGCTTTCTTT
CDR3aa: CAWSVRRRAGFNEPTTEAFF

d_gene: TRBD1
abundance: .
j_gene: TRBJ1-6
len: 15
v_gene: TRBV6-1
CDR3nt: TGTGCCAGCCAGTCCTGGGACAGCTATAATTCACCCCTCCACTTT
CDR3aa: CASQSWDSYNSPLHF

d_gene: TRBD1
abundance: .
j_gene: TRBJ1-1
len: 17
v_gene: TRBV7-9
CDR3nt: TGTGCCAGCAGCCCTCCTGGACAGGGGGCCATGAACACTGAAGCTTTCTTT
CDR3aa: CASSPPGQGAMNTEAFF

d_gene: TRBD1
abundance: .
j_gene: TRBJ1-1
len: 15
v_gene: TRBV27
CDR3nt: TGTGCCACCAAGCCACAGGGGGCAGGGGACACTGAAGCTTTCTTT
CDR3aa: CATKPQGAGDTEAFF

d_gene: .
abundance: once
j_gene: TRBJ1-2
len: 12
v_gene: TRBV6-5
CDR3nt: TGTGCCAGCAGTTACGGCACGACTGACTACACCTTC
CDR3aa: CASSYGTTDYTF

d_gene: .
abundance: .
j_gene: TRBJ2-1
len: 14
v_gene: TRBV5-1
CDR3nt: TGCGCCAGCAGCTTAGCGGTAGCTGACAATGAGCAGTTCTTC
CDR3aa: CASSLAVADNEQFF

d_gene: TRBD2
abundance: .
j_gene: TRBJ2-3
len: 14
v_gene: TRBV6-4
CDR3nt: TGTGCCAGCAGCCCTAGCGGAAGCACAGATACGCAGTATTTT
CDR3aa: CASSPSGSTDTQYF